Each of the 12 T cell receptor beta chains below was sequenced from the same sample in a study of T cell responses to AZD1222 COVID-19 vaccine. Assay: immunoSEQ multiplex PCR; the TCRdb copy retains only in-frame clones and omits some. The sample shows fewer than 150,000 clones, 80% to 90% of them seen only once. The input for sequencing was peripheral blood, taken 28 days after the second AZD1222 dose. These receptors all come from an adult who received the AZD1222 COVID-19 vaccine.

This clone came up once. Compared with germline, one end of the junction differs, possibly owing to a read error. The CDR3 here is CANSQGGGRNTIYF. The CDR3 DNA reads as TGCGCCAACAGCCAAGGTGGCGGGCGGAACACCATATATTTT. V gene TRBV4-3 combines with J gene TRBJ1-3; D is ambiguous. Germline assignment: CDR1 LGHNA and CDR2 YSLEER. This CDR3 comprises 14 residues.

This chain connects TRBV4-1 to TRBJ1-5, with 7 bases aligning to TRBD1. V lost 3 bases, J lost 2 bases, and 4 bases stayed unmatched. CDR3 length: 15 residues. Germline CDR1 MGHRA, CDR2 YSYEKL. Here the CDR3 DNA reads TGCGCCAGCAGCCAGGCAGGGGGGGGCAATCAGCCCCAGCATTTT. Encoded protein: CASSQAGGGNQPQHF.

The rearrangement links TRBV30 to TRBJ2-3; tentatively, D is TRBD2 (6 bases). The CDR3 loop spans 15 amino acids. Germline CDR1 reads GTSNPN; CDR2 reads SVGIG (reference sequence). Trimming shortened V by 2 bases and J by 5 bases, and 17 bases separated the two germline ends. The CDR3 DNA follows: TGTGCCTGGAGTCCCCCGGGACTCAGAAGAGATACGCAGTATTTT. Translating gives CAWSPPGLRRDTQYF.

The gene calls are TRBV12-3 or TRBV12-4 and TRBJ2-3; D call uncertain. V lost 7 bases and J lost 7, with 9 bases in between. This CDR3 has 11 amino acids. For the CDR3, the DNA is TGTGCCAGCAAAATATCGTATACGCAGTATTTT. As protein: CASKISYTQYF.

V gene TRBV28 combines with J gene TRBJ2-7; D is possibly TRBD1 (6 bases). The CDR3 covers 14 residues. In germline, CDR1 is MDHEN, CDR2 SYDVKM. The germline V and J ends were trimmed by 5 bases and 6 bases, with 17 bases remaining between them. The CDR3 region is CASSRTVRLSEQYF. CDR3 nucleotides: TGTGCCAGCAGTCGGACAGTGCGGCTCTCCGAGCAGTACTTC. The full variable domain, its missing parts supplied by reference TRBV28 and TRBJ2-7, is DVKVTQSSRYLVKRTGEKVFLECVQDMDHENMFWYRQDPGLGLRLIYFSYDVKMKEKGDIPEGYSVSREKKERFSLILESASTNQTSMYLCASSRTVRLSEQYFGPGTRLTVT.

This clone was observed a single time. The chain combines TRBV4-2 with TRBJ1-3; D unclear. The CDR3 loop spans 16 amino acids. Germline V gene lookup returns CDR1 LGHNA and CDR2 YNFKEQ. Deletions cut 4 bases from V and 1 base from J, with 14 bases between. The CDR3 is CASSPSVGASGNTIYF. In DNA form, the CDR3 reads TGTGCCAGCAGCCCGTCGGTAGGCGCATCTGGAAACACCATATATTTT.

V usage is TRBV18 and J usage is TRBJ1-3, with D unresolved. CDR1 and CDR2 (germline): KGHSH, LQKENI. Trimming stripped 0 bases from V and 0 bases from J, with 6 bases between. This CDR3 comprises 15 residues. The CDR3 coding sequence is TGTGCCAGCTCACCACCGGCGTACTCTGGAAACACCATATATTTT. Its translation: CASSPPAYSGNTIYF.

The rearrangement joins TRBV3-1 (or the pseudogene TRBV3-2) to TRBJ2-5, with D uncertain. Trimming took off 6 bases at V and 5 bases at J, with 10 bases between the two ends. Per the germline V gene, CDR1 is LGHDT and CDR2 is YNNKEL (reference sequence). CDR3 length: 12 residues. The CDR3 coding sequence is TGTGCCAGCAGGGTGCGGTCGGAGACCCAGTACTTC. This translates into CASRVRSETQYF.

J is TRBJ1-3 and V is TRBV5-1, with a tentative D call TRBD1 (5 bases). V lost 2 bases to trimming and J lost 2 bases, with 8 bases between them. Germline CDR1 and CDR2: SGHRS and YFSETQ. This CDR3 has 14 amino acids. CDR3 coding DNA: TGCGCCAGCAGCTTTTCAGGGACTGGAAACACCATATATTTT. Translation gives CASSFSGTGNTIYF. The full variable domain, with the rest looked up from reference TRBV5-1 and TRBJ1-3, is KAGVTQTPRYLIKTRGQQVTLSCSPISGHRSVSWYQQTPGQGLQFLFEYFSETQRNKGNFPGRFSGRQFSNSRSEMNVSTLELGDSALYLCASSFSGTGNTIYFGEGSWLTVV.

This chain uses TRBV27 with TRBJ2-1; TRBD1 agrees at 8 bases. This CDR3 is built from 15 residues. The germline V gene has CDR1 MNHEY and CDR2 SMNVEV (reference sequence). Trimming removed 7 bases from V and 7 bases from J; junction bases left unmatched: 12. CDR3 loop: CASNQGQGQRNEQFF. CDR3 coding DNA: TGTGCCAGCAACCAAGGACAGGGCCAACGAAATGAGCAGTTCTTC.

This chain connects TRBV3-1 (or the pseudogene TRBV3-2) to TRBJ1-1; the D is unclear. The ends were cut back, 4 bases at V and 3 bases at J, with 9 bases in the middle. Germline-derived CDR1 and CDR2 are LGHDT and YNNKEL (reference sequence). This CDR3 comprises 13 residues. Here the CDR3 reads CASSRTSYTEAFF. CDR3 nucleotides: TGTGCCAGCAGCCGAACAAGTTACACTGAAGCTTTCTTT.

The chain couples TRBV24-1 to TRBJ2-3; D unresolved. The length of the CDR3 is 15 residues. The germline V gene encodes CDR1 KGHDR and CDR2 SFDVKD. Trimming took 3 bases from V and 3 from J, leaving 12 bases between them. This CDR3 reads CATSDPKTETDTQYF. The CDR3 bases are TGTGCCACCAGTGATCCCAAGACTGAGACAGATACGCAGTATTTT.